This T cell receptor beta chain emerged from a study of shared clonotypes between healthy human individuals. General study findings and limits: A generally larger estimated richness was seen in naive subsets than in memory subsets. Clonotypes that were shared across a few donors made up roughly 5% of naive CD4 clonotypes.

CD4+ cells yielded CD45RA+ naive and CD45RA-negative memory subsets. Assay used: immunoSEQ multiplex PCR; TCRdb lists only in-frame clones, some missing. The top ten hold approximately 0.9% of the sample, which has about 1.1 million clones, around three quarters seen once. Trimming cost V 6 bases and J 3 bases, with 9 bases left between them. The germline V gene has CDR1 SEHNR and CDR2 FQNEAQ (reference sequence). The CDR3 covers 13 residues. A note on this clone: Its antigen remains unidentified.

Specimen: memory CD4+ T cells from PBMCs. The subset is: CD45RA-negative fraction. The chain joins TRBV7-9 to TRBJ1-5; D unclear. The source is a man aged 18 to 30 in good health. Some clones in this sample may be carry-over from other donors' samples. In DNA, the CDR3 is TGTGCCAGCAGTAAGGCTTACAATCAGCCCCAGCATTTT. This codes for CASSKAYNQPQHF.